These 26 T cell receptor beta chains came from one sample sequenced in a study of blood T cell repertoires in COVID-19. The repertoire was sequenced with immunoSEQ multiplex PCR; TCRdb's copy has only in-frame clones and lacks some. Among over 150,000 clones listed, about 86% were seen once. Material for sequencing was peripheral blood. Receptor source: a man aged 45-65 years with active or convalescent COVID-19.

The V and J genes are TRBV12-3 or TRBV12-4 and TRBJ2-3, with D possibly matching TRBD1 (6 bases). Trimming shortened V by 5 bases and J by 6 bases, and 9 bases separated the two germline ends. The CDR3 loop spans 12 amino acids. This CDR3 reads CASSTQGDTQYF. The CDR3 DNA follows: TGTGCCAGCAGTACCCAGGGGGATACGCAGTATTTT.

The rearrangement uses TRBV19 and TRBJ1-2, with 8 bases fitting TRBD1. V dropped 1 base and J dropped 8; count of bases not matched to a gene: 9. Germline CDR1 is LNHDA and CDR2 is SQIVND (reference sequence). CDR3 length: 15 residues. CDR3 loop: CASSIVGQGRVGYTF. The CDR3 DNA reads as TGTGCCAGTAGTATAGTCGGACAGGGTCGAGTAGGCTACACCTTC.

The rearrangement joins TRBV5-5 to TRBJ1-2, with D unclear. The germline CDR1 and CDR2 sequences are SGHKS and YYEKEE (reference sequence). Between the trimmed V and J ends, which lost 4 bases and 4 bases, there was a span of 17 bases. The CDR3 consists of 15 residues. The CDR3 sequence: CASSPLEGWVYGYTF. CDR3 nucleotide sequence: TGTGCCAGCAGCCCGCTCGAGGGTTGGGTCTATGGCTACACCTTC.

Many counts were recorded for this clone. CDR3 in amino acids: CASQTVRVAYEQYF. The CDR3 DNA follows: TGTGCCAGTCAAACGGTCAGGGTAGCCTACGAGCAGTACTTC. This chain links TRBV25-1 with TRBJ2-7, with D possibly matching TRBD1 (5 bases). The CDR3 runs 14 residues. CDR1 MGHDK and CDR2 SYGVNS come from the germline V gene. Trimming removed 9 bases at V and 2 bases at J, with 17 bases between.

The chain uses TRBV29-1 and TRBJ1-1; D possibly corresponds to TRBD1 (6 bases). V gave up 1 base and J gave up 11 bases, with 14 bases separating them. CDR1 and CDR2 (germline): SQVTM, ANQGSEA. CDR3 size: 12 residues. CDR3 protein: CSVEVGGREAFF. The CDR3 bases are TGCAGCGTTGAAGTTGGGGGCAGGGAGGCTTTCTTT.

The V call is TRBV14, the J call TRBJ2-1; possibly TRBD1 for D (6 bases). The germline V and J ends were trimmed by 3 bases and 15 bases, with 15 bases remaining between them. Germline V gene lookup returns CDR1 SGHDN and CDR2 FVKESK. The CDR3 consists of 12 residues. The CDR3 DNA is TGTGCCAGCAGCCAGGACAGCGAGGGCGGGTTCTTC. The encoded protein is CASSQDSEGGFF.

This clone was observed a single time. The rearrangement links TRBV5-1 to TRBJ2-7; 16 bases fit TRBD2. Germline V gene data show CDR1 as SGHRS and CDR2 as YFSETQ. Trimming took 4 bases from V and 7 from J; bases not matched to a gene: 2. This CDR3 has 14 amino acids. The chain's CDR3 is CASSMGLAGGEQYF. The CDR3 nucleotides read TGCGCCAGCAGCATGGGACTAGCGGGAGGGGAGCAGTACTTC.

J is TRBJ2-3 and V is TRBV29-1; D remains unclear. The CDR3 has 14 amino acids. V gave up 0 bases and J gave up 1 base, with 8 bases separating them. Per the germline V gene, CDR1 is SQVTM and CDR2 is ANQGSEA. The CDR3 DNA sequence: TGCAGCGTTGAAGATTGGCTCCGCACAGATACGCAGTATTTT. Its protein product is CSVEDWLRTDTQYF.

The CDR3 bases are TGTGCCAGCAGCCGCGGACAGGGGGACCAACCCCTCCACTTT. This codes for CASSRGQGDQPLHF. This chain connects TRBV5-5 to TRBJ1-6; 10 positions agree with TRBD1. The CDR3 has 14 residues. CDR1 SGHKS and CDR2 YYEKEE come from the germline V gene (reference sequence). J gave up 12 bases and V 4 bases, and 7 bases lay outside the gene matches. Full variable domain (outside the CDR3, taken from reference TRBV5-5 and TRBJ1-6): DAGVTQSPTHLIKTRGQQVTLRCSPISGHKSVSWYQQVLGQGPQFIFQYYEKEERGRGNFPDRFSARQFPNYSSELNVNALLLGDSALYLCASSRGQGDQPLHFGNGTRLTVT.

This sequence joins TRBV9 and TRBJ2-3, with 11 bases matching TRBD2. With 0 bases clipped from V and 6 bases from J, the junction kept 9 bases outside the gene matches. This CDR3 is built from 17 residues. Germline V gene data show CDR1 as SGDLS and CDR2 as YYNGEE. CDR3 amino acids: CASSVAGLAGGPDTQYF. The CDR3 bases are TGTGCCAGCAGCGTAGCCGGACTAGCGGGTGGGCCCGATACGCAGTATTTT.

The chain joins TRBV7-2 to TRBJ2-7; TRBD2 matches 10 bases. J was trimmed by 4 bases and V by 2 bases; bases with no gene match: 5. Per germline, CDR1 SGHTA and CDR2 FQGNSA. The CDR3 consists of 15 residues. CDR3 residues: CASSLSPAGGYEQYF. CDR3 coding DNA: TGTGCCAGCAGCTTATCTCCAGCGGGGGGGTACGAGCAGTACTTC.

The gene calls are TRBV30 and TRBJ1-1, with D maybe TRBD1 (6 bases). CDR1 and CDR2 (germline): GTSNPN, SVGIG (reference sequence). The V end lost 0 bases, the J end lost 1 base, and 12 bases lay between the germline ends. CDR3 size: 15 residues. The CDR3 nucleotides read TGTGCCTGGAGTGTGGGCAGGGGTCCGAACACTGAAGCTTTCTTT. This sequence encodes CAWSVGRGPNTEAFF. The full variable domain, in which reference TRBV30 and TRBJ1-1 provide the parts outside the CDR3, is SQTIHQWPATLVQPVGSPLSLECTVEGTSNPNLYWYRQAAGRGLQLLFYSVGIGQISSEVPQNLSASRPQDRQFILSSKKLLLSDSGFYLCAWSVGRGPNTEAFFGQGTRLTVV.

This chain connects TRBV12-3 or TRBV12-4 to TRBJ1-1; D gene uncertain. V lost 6 bases and J 2 bases, leaving 10 bases between the germline ends. This CDR3 is 13 amino acids long. Here the CDR3 DNA reads TGTGCCAGCAGAGTGTACGGTAACACTGAAGCTTTCTTT. Translation: CASRVYGNTEAFF.

The CDR3 nucleotides are TGTGCCAGCAGCACGCCCAAGGACCGCCCGGGGGAGACCCAGTACTTC. Its protein is CASSTPKDRPGETQYF. The genes are TRBV6-2 or TRBV6-3 and TRBJ2-5, with D maybe TRBD2 (5 bases). This CDR3 contains 16 residues. The germline V gene has CDR1 MNHEY and CDR2 SVGEGT. V was shortened by 6 bases and J by 5 bases, with 22 bases between the two germline ends.

This chain uses TRBV7-2 with TRBJ2-5; perhaps TRBD2 as D (5 bases). This CDR3 region has 14 residues. Germline V gene sequence: CDR1 SGHTA, CDR2 FQGNSA. Trimming stripped 4 bases from V and 5 bases from J, with 14 bases between. CDR3 sequence (DNA): TGTGCCAGCAGCTGGGCCGGGGTTGGGGAGACCCAGTACTTC. Its protein product is CASSWAGVGETQYF.

The chain couples TRBV7-3 to TRBJ2-2; TRBD2 agrees at 7 bases. The CDR3 extends over 15 amino acids. Unmatched junction bases numbered 3, after V lost 2 bases and J lost 3 bases. Germline values: CDR1 SGHTA, CDR2 FQGTGA. The CDR3 reads CASSLVRGDTGELFF. The CDR3 DNA reads as TGTGCCAGCAGCTTAGTTCGGGGGGACACCGGGGAGCTGTTTTTT.

The rearrangement links TRBV2 to TRBJ2-1, with 8 bases aligning to TRBD1. CDR3 length: 14 amino acids. Germline V lookup: CDR1 SNHLY, CDR2 FYNNEI. With V trimmed by 8 bases and J by 4 bases, 7 bases remained unmatched. This chain's CDR3 is CASSGTGAYNEQFF. CDR3 nucleotide sequence: TGTGCCAGCTCCGGGACAGGTGCTTACAATGAGCAGTTCTTC.

The rearrangement joins TRBV5-6 to TRBJ2-7; possible D gene TRBD1, 5 bases. Looked up from germline, CDR1 is SGHDT and CDR2 is YYEEEE. CDR3 length equals 15 residues. V dropped 0 bases and J dropped 2 bases, with 12 bases sitting between them. In DNA, the CDR3 is TGTGCCAGCAGCTTGGGGGGCCTATCCACCTACGAGCAGTACTTC. Translated, it gives CASSLGGLSTYEQYF.

The V gene is TRBV7-3, the J gene TRBJ1-6; D uncertain. This CDR3 has 20 amino acids. Trimming removed 5 bases from V and 0 bases from J, with 23 bases in between. CDR1 is SGHTA and CDR2 is FQGTGA in the germline V gene. In DNA form, the CDR3 reads TGTGCCAGCAGCCACGAAAAAGGTACGGCCCCGGGCTCCTATAATTCACCCCTCCACTTT. Translation: CASSHEKGTAPGSYNSPLHF.

This chain joins TRBV4-2 and TRBJ1-2, with 9 bases lining up with TRBD1. The CDR3 is made up of 17 amino acids. Germline V gene lookup returns CDR1 LGHNA and CDR2 YNFKEQ. The trim removed 0 bases at V and 4 bases at J, leaving 9 bases unmatched. The CDR3 nucleotides read TGTGCCAGCAGCCAAGATTTGGGGGGACAGGGCGGCTATGGCTACACCTTC. Amino acid sequence: CASSQDLGGQGGYGYTF.

The V gene is TRBV19, the J gene TRBJ2-7; D remains ambiguous. Trimming shortened V by 0 bases and J by 0 bases, and 9 bases separated the two germline ends. This CDR3 comprises 15 residues. CDR1 and CDR2 from the germline V gene are LNHDA and SQIVND (reference sequence). CDR3 sequence (DNA): TGTGCCAGTAGTATAGATCCCGTCGGCTCCTACGAGCAGTACTTC. Translation: CASSIDPVGSYEQYF.

The chain joins TRBV5-1 to TRBJ1-5; D not resolved. This CDR3 has 14 residues. V shed 0 bases and J shed 4 bases, with 8 bases lying between them. Per germline, CDR1 SGHRS and CDR2 YFSETQ. CDR3 in amino acids: CASSLGEVNQPQHF. As DNA, the CDR3 is TGCGCCAGCAGCTTGGGGGAGGTGAATCAGCCCCAGCATTTT.

The chain is built from TRBV5-1 and TRBJ2-3, with 7 nucleotides matching TRBD2. With 4 bases clipped from V and 5 bases from J, the junction kept 10 bases outside the gene matches. The CDR3 is 15 residues long. Germline V gene sequence: CDR1 SGHRS, CDR2 YFSETQ. CDR3 residues: CASSPAGQRGDTQYF. DNA of the CDR3: TGCGCCAGCAGCCCAGCGGGGCAGCGGGGAGATACGCAGTATTTT.

The V call is TRBV14, the J call TRBJ1-5, with 8 nucleotides matching TRBD1. V shed 0 bases, J shed 0 bases, and the junction held 19 bases outside the gene matches. CDR3 size: 22 residues. Germline V gives CDR1 SGHDN, CDR2 FVKESK. The CDR3 loop reads CASSQDGRGPADLPYSNQPQHF. DNA of the CDR3: TGTGCCAGCAGCCAAGACGGCAGGGGGCCAGCCGATCTCCCATATAGCAATCAGCCCCAGCATTTT.

The rearrangement uses TRBV14 and TRBJ2-1; possibly TRBD1 for D (6 bases). The germline V gene encodes CDR1 SGHDN and CDR2 FVKESK. The V and J ends lost 3 bases and 6 bases respectively, with 12 bases between them. The CDR3 length is 14 residues. The chain's CDR3 is CASSQVRGSNEQFF. The CDR3 region has the DNA TGTGCCAGCAGCCAGGTCAGGGGCTCCAATGAGCAGTTCTTC. Together with reference TRBV14 and TRBJ2-1, the CDR3 gives the full variable domain: EAGVTQFPSHSVIEKGQTVTLRCDPISGHDNLYWYRRVMGKEIKFLLHFVKESKQDESGMPNNRFLAERTGGTYSTLKVQPAELEDSGVYFCASSQVRGSNEQFFGPGTRLTVL.

This clone was counted once. This chain connects TRBV6-5 to TRBJ1-5, with D perhaps TRBD1 (5 bases). Germline assignment: CDR1 MNHEY and CDR2 SVGAGI. The CDR3 is 15 residues long. V lost 4 bases to trimming and J lost 7 bases, with 17 bases between them. DNA of the CDR3: TGTGCCAGCAGTTCTCTCCAGGGTACCTACCAGCCCCAGCATTTT. Protein sequence: CASSSLQGTYQPQHF.